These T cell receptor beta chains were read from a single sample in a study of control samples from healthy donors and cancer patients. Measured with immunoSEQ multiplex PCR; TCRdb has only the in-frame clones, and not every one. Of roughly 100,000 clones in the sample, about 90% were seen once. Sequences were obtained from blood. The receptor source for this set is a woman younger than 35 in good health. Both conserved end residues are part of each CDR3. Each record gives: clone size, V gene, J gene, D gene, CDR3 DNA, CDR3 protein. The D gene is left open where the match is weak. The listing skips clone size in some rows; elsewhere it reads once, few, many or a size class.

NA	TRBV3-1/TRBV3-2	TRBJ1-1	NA	TGTGCCAGCAGCACCCGGACTGAAGCTTTCTTT	CASSTRTEAFF
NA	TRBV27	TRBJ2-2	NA	TGTGCCAGCAGTTTAAAAAGATCGGCCGGGGAGCTGTTTTTT	CASSLKRSAGELFF
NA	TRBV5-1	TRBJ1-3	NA	TGCGCCAGCAGCAGCGGGTTAGAGGGGAGCTCTGGAAACACCATATATTTT	CASSSGLEGSSGNTIYF
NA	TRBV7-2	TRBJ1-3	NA	TGTGCCAGCAGCTTAGGAGGGTTCTCTGGAAACACCATATATTTT	CASSLGGFSGNTIYF
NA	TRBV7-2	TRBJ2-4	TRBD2	TGTGCCAGCAGCTTAGGGGGCGGGAGACAAAACATTCAGTACTTC	CASSLGGGRQNIQYF
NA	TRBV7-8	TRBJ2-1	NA	TGTGCCAGCAGCGACACGTCCTACAATGAGCAGTTCTTC	CASSDTSYNEQFF
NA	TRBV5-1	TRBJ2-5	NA	TGCGCCAGCAGCTTGGGGGGGGCGTCGGAGACCCAGTACTTC	CASSLGGASETQYF
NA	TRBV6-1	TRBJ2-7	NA	TGTGCCAGCAGTGAAGACCTAACCTCCGCCTCGAGGGTCATTTTC	CASSEDLTSASRVIF
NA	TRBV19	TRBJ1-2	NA	TGTGCCAGTAGTATAGTGGGGAATGGCTACACCTTC	CASSIVGNGYTF
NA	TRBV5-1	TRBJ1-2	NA	TGCGCCAGCAGCTTGGCAGGGGAGAGCTATGGCTACACCTTC	CASSLAGESYGYTF
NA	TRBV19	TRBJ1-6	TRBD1	TGTGCCAGTACCCCGGGACAGGGGAGGAATTCACCCCTCCACTTT	CASTPGQGRNSPLHF
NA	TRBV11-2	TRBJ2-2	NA	TGTGCCACCTCGGGGGTCGCCACCGGGGAGCTGTTTTTT	CATSGVATGELFF
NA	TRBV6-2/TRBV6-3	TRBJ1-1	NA	TGTGCCAGCAGTTACAAAGGGAACCCTGAAGCTTTCTTT	CASSYKGNPEAFF
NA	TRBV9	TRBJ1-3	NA	TGTGCCAGCAGCCCCGCATGGGAGGAAAGAAACACCATATATTTT	CASSPAWEERNTIYF
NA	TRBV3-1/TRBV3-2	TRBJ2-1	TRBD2	TGTGCCAGCAGCCCGGAACTAGCGGTAGACAATGAGCAGTTCTTC	CASSPELAVDNEQFF
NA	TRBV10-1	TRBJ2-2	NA	TGCGCCAGCAGCACTAGACGCGGCACCGGGGAGCTGTTTTTT	CASSTRRGTGELFF
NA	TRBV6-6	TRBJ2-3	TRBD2	TGTGCCAGCAGTCAGAGCGGGGGCCCAAGCACAGATACGCAGTATTTT	CASSQSGGPSTDTQYF
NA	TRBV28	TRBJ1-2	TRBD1	TGTGCCAGCAGTTCGACAGGGATGGGTAACTATGGCTACACCTTC	CASSSTGMGNYGYTF
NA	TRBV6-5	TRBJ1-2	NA	TGTGCCAGCAGCGATTCCGGGGCGGACTATGGCTACACCTTC	CASSDSGADYGYTF
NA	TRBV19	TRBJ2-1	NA	TGTGCCAGTAGTATAATCAATGAGCAGTTCTTC	CASSIINEQFF
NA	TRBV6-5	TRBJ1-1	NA	TGTGCCAGCAGTTACAGGCACTCCAACACTGAAGCTTTCTTT	CASSYRHSNTEAFF
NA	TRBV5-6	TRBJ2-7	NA	TGTGCCAGCACCCGTGTAATTGGCGAGCAGTACTTC	CASTRVIGEQYF
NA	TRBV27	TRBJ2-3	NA	TGTGCCGGGCGGTCTTGCACAGATACGCAGTATTTT	CAGRSCTDTQYF
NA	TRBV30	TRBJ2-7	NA	TGTGCCTGGAGTACGGTGGGAAACAACGAGCAGTACTTC	CAWSTVGNNEQYF
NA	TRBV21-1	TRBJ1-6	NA	TGTGCCAGCAGCCGGTCCCTAGAGGATTCACCCCTCCACTTT	CASSRSLEDSPLHF
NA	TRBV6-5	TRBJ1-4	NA	TGTGCCAGCAGTTACTCCTTTGAAGGAACTAATGAAAAACTGTTTTTT	CASSYSFEGTNEKLFF
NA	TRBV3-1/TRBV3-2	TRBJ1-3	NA	TGTGCCAGCAAACCACTAGGGGGAGGTCTGGATTTT	CASKPLGGGLDF
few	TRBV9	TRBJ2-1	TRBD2	TGTGCCAGCAGCGTAGGCCTAGCGGGAGAAGATGAGCAGTTCTTC	CASSVGLAGEDEQFF
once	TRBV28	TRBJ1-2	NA	TGTGCCAGCAGCCGAACCGGCTATGGCTACACCTTC	CASSRTGYGYTF
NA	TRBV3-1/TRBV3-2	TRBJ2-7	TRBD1	TGTGCCAGCAGCCATGGGGACAGGGGATACGAGCAGTACTTC	CASSHGDRGYEQYF
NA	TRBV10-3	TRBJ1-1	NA	TGTGCCACCACCAGCGGACCTTCGAACACTGAAGCTTTCTTT	CATTSGPSNTEAFF
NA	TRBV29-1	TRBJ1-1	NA	TGCAGCGTTGAAGCCACCCAGAACACTGAAGCTTTCTTT	CSVEATQNTEAFF
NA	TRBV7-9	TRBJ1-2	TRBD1	TGTGCCAGCGCCCCGAACAGGGGAGACGGCTACACCTTC	CASAPNRGDGYTF
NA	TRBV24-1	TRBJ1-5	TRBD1	TGTGCCACCAGTGACCGGACAGGGGGGAGTAGGGCTCAGCCCCAGCATTTT	CATSDRTGGSRAQPQHF
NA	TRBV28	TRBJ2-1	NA	TGTGCCAGCAGTCCCGCCCTAGGGGATGAGCAGTTCTTC	CASSPALGDEQFF
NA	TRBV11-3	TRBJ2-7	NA	TGTGCCAGCAGCTTGTTAAGTGGGGCTAGGAAGGGCGAGCAGTACTTC	CASSLLSGARKGEQYF
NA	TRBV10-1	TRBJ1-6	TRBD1	TGCGCCAGCAGTGAGCGACAGGGTTCACCCCTCCACTTT	CASSERQGSPLHF
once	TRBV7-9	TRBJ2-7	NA	TGTGCCAGCAGCTTAGATGGCAGCTACGAGCAGTACTTC	CASSLDGSYEQYF
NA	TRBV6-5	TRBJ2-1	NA	TGTGCCAGCAGTTACTCAGACGGGGGCTCCTACAATGAGCAGTTCTTC	CASSYSDGGSYNEQFF
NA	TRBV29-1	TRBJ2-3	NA	TGCAGCGTTAGGGGGGGCACAGATACGCAGTATTTT	CSVRGGTDTQYF